One and the same sample provided the 11 T cell receptor beta chains below, sequenced in a study of blood T cell repertoires in COVID-19. TCRdb's table, derived via immunoSEQ multiplex PCR, lists solely in-frame clones and lacks some. In the table there are about 400,000 clones, approximately 84% of which are singletons. What was sequenced was PBMCs or T cells enriched from blood (not recorded which). The receptors derive from a woman between 25 and 40 years old who had recovered from COVID-19.

This rearrangement joins TRBV5-4 to TRBJ1-2; weak D call: TRBD1 (5 bases). The CDR3 covers 17 residues. Germline loops: CDR1 SGHNT, CDR2 YYREEE (reference sequence). The V end was cut by 3 bases, the J end by 8 bases, with 26 bases between. The CDR3 loop is CASSSQPGGGNDGGYTF. CDR3 in DNA: TGTGCCAGCAGCTCCCAGCCCGGCGGGGGAAACGATGGCGGCTACACCTTC.

The rearrangement links TRBV3-1 (or the pseudogene TRBV3-2) to TRBJ2-1; 9 positions agree with TRBD2. V shed 10 bases, J shed 3 bases, and the junction held 7 bases outside the gene matches. Germline lookup yields CDR1 LGHDT and CDR2 YNNKEL (reference sequence). This CDR3 spans 14 amino acids. CDR3 in amino acids: CATTAGGIYNEQFF. The CDR3 coding sequence is TGTGCCACCACCGCGGGGGGGATCTACAATGAGCAGTTCTTC.

Worth noting for this clone: This sample also contains other DNA sequences that code for the same CDR3. In DNA form, the CDR3 reads TGTGCCAGCAGTCAGGGGATTCAGCCCCAGCATTTT. It translates to CASSQGIQPQHF. V is TRBV2 and J is TRBJ1-5, with a possible D match to TRBD1 (6 bases). The germline gives CDR1 SNHLY, CDR2 FYNNEI. This CDR3 comprises 12 residues. V was trimmed by 5 bases and J by 6 bases, leaving 8 bases between them.

This clone was seen a handful of times. The CDR3 DNA is TGTGCCAGCAGCTTTAAGGAGGGAGGAGGCTATGGCTACACCTTC. It translates to CASSFKEGGGYGYTF. This chain connects TRBV5-4 to TRBJ1-2; D is ambiguous. Germline CDR1 reads SGHNT; CDR2 reads YYREEE (reference sequence). Trimming removed 2 bases from V and 4 bases from J, with 15 bases in between. This CDR3 is 15 amino acids long.

The CDR3, as DNA: TGTGCCAGTAGTTCTATCTATGAGCAGTTCTTC. This gives the protein CASSSIYEQFF. The V call is TRBV19, the J call TRBJ2-1; D uncertain. The V gene lost 5 bases and the J gene lost 8 bases, with 7 bases spanning the gap. CDR1 and CDR2 (germline): LNHDA, SQIVND (reference sequence). The CDR3 extends over 11 amino acids.

This clone has only a few counts. This chain joins TRBV9 and TRBJ1-2; 9 nucleotides match TRBD1. This CDR3 is 15 amino acids long. V trimming: 3 bases; J trimming: 5 bases; junction bases outside the gene matches: 8. The germline V gene has CDR1 SGDLS and CDR2 YYNGEE. This CDR3 is CASSGRAGQGYGYTF. The CDR3 DNA reads TGTGCCAGCAGCGGGCGGGCCGGACAGGGGTATGGCTACACCTTC. Looking up the rest from reference TRBV9 and TRBJ1-2 gives the full variable domain: DSGVTQTPKHLITATGQRVTLRCSPRSGDLSVYWYQQSLDQGLQFLIQYYNGEERAKGNILERFSAQQFPDLHSELNLSSLELGDSALYFCASSGRAGQGYGYTFGSGTRLTVV.

The chain has TRBV5-5 and TRBJ2-7; TRBD1 matches at 8 bases. The CDR3 is made up of 14 amino acids. Germline trimming cut 0 bases from V and 7 bases from J; bases unmatched to any gene: 6. Per the germline V gene, CDR1 is SGHKS and CDR2 is YYEKEE (reference sequence). CDR3 nucleotide sequence: TGTGCCAGCAGCTTGGGGGACAGGAGCCTGGAGCAGTACTTC. This gives the protein CASSLGDRSLEQYF.

The V gene is TRBV5-6, the J gene TRBJ2-7; D remains ambiguous. The CDR3 contains 16 residues. Trimming pared 4 bases from V and 0 bases from J, leaving 17 bases between. The germline V gene has CDR1 SGHDT and CDR2 YYEEEE. In nucleotides, the CDR3 is TGTGCCAGCAGCCCACGTGTCGCAGTCCTCTCCTACGAGCAGTACTTC. It specifies CASSPRVAVLSYEQYF.

The chain uses TRBV2 and TRBJ1-4; perhaps TRBD1 as D (6 bases). The V end lost 6 bases, the J end lost 4 bases, and 18 bases lay between the germline ends. The germline V gene encodes CDR1 SNHLY and CDR2 FYNNEI. CDR3 length: 16 amino acids. The CDR3 region has the DNA TGTGCCAGCAGGAAACAGGGAGCGGGGTATAATGAAAAACTGTTTTTT. Its protein is CASRKQGAGYNEKLFF.

The rearrangement links TRBV2 to TRBJ1-5, with TRBD1 identical over 9 bases. Germline lookup yields CDR1 SNHLY and CDR2 FYNNEI. The CDR3 extends over 14 amino acids. The trim removed 6 bases at V and 6 bases at J, leaving 6 bases unmatched. The CDR3 region is CASRVDRGGQPQHF. CDR3 bases: TGTGCCAGCAGAGTGGACAGGGGAGGTCAGCCCCAGCATTTT.

This sequence joins TRBV7-2 and TRBJ2-2, with TRBD2 matching 10 bases. V shed 6 bases and J 5 bases; nucleotides not matched to a gene: 6. CDR3 length: 15 residues. Germline V CDR1 and CDR2: SGHTA, FQGNSA. This CDR3 reads CASREGLARTGELFF. The CDR3, as DNA: TGTGCCAGCAGGGAGGGACTAGCGCGAACCGGGGAGCTGTTTTTT.